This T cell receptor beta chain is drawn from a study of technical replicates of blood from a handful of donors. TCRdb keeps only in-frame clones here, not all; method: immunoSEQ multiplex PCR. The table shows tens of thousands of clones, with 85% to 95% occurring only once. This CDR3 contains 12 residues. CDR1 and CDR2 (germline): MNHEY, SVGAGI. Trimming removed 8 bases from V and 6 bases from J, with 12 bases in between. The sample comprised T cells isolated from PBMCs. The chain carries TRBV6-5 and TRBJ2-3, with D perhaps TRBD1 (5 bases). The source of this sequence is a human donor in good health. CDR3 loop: CASGASVDTQYF. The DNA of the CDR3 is TGTGCCAGCGGGGCCAGCGTGGATACGCAGTATTTT.